The 12 T cell receptor beta chains below come from one sample, sequenced in a study of Ad26.COV2.S vaccination and SARS-CoV-2 variants. Treatment noted: roughly 20 received Ad26.COV2.S at low or high dose, single or two shots; five or six received placebo; per-sample allocation not given. Sampling took place 63 days after the first vaccine or placebo injection. Here immunoSEQ multiplex PCR was the method, and the copy in TCRdb shows in-frame clones only, minus some. This table has around 400,000 clones, around 89% appearing once. Sequencing used peripheral blood, obtained in a trial of Ad26.COV2.S vaccine versus placebo. The receptors were gathered from a person aged 18-65 years who received the Ad26.COV2.S COVID-19 vaccine or a placebo.

The chain links TRBV4-1 to TRBJ2-1; 8 bases agree with TRBD1. Germline V CDR1 and CDR2: MGHRA, YSYEKL. The CDR3 consists of 13 residues. V shed 0 bases and J 8 bases; nucleotides not matched to a gene: 0. For the CDR3, the DNA is TGCGCCAGCAGCCAAGACAGGGGGCATGAGCAGTTCTTC. It encodes CASSQDRGHEQFF.

Remarks on this clone: Additional DNA sequences in this sample encode the identical CDR3. V and J are TRBV16 and TRBJ2-7; D call uncertain. The CDR3 consists of 15 residues. Germline CDR1 reads KGHSY; CDR2 reads FQNENV. The germline V and J ends were trimmed by 0 bases and 3 bases, with 12 bases remaining between them. CDR3 protein: CASSQSLGRNYEQYF. CDR3 bases: TGTGCCAGCAGCCAATCTCTGGGCCGTAACTACGAGCAGTACTTC.

The chain is built from TRBV5-1 and TRBJ1-5; D gene unclear. The germline V and J ends were trimmed by 0 bases and 0 bases, with 10 bases remaining between them. The CDR3 runs 16 residues. Germline lookup yields CDR1 SGHRS and CDR2 YFSETQ. The CDR3 DNA sequence: TGCGCCAGCAGCTTGGGTGGGCAGCCTAGCAATCAGCCCCAGCATTTT. Amino acid sequence: CASSLGGQPSNQPQHF.

V is TRBV6-6 and J is TRBJ1-3; tentative D call: TRBD1 (6 bases). The CDR3 has 15 amino acids. V was pared by 6 bases and J by 0 bases, with 12 bases between. In germline, CDR1 is MNHNY, CDR2 SVGAGI (reference sequence). The CDR3 protein is CASSGDTSSGNTIYF. Written as DNA, the CDR3 is TGTGCCAGCAGCGGGGACACTTCCTCTGGAAACACCATATATTTT.

V gene TRBV20-1 combines with J gene TRBJ2-3, with TRBD2 as a possible D gene (5 bases). This CDR3 contains 16 residues. Germline V gene sequence: CDR1 DFQATT, CDR2 SNEGSKA (reference sequence). Trimming left V 3 bases short and J 5 bases short, with 21 bases between. CDR3 nucleotide sequence: TGCAGTGCTAGTGTGCCGGGATCGGGTCCCATAGATACGCAGTATTTT. This translates into CSASVPGSGPIDTQYF.

This CDR3 reads CASSLRGSDPYNEQFF. CDR3 nucleotide sequence: TGTGCCAGCAGCTTACGCGGGAGTGACCCCTACAATGAGCAGTTCTTC. V and J are TRBV7-3 and TRBJ2-1; 7 positions agree with TRBD2. With V trimmed by 2 bases and J by 2 bases, 6 bases remained unmatched. The germline V gene encodes CDR1 SGHTA and CDR2 FQGTGA. The length of the CDR3 is 16 residues.

The chain couples TRBV23-1 to TRBJ1-5; D gene unclear. TRBV23-1 qualifies as an ORF whose function is uncertain. This CDR3 is built from 12 residues. Trimming removed 2 bases at V and 7 bases at J, with 6 bases between. The CDR3 sequence: CASSQQLQPQHF. The CDR3, as DNA: TGCGCCAGCAGTCAACAGTTACAGCCCCAGCATTTT.

V gene TRBV30 combines with J gene TRBJ1-6; D not resolved. Trimming took off 2 bases at V and 6 bases at J, with 17 bases between the two ends. Per the germline V gene, CDR1 is GTSNPN and CDR2 is SVGIG (reference sequence). The CDR3 totals 16 residues. The CDR3 loop reads CAWSPLGPSANSPLHF. The CDR3 DNA is TGTGCCTGGAGTCCACTGGGCCCTTCGGCTAATTCACCCCTCCACTTT.

The chain couples TRBV18 to TRBJ2-3; D perhaps matches TRBD1 (5 bases). This CDR3 contains 16 residues. CDR1 is KGHSH and CDR2 is LQKENI in the germline V gene. Trimming removed 4 bases at V and 1 base at J, with 15 bases between. The CDR3 region is CASSQLPTAGTDTQYF. The DNA for the CDR3 is TGTGCCAGCTCACAACTTCCGACAGCAGGCACAGATACGCAGTATTTT. The full variable domain, in which reference TRBV18 and TRBJ2-3 provide the parts outside the CDR3, is NAGVMQNPRHLVRRRGQEARLRCSPMKGHSHVYWYRQLPEEGLKFMVYLQKENIIDESGMPKERFSAEFPKEGPSILRIQQVVRGDSAAYFCASSQLPTAGTDTQYFGPGTRLTVL.

The chain uses TRBV6-6 and TRBJ1-1, with D uncertain. This CDR3 comprises 13 residues. The germline CDR1 and CDR2 sequences are MNHNY and SVGAGI (reference sequence). Trimming took 5 bases from V and 4 from J, leaving 11 bases between them. CDR3 amino acids: CASSQAIVTEAFF. CDR3 DNA sequence: TGTGCCAGCAGTCAAGCGATTGTCACTGAAGCTTTCTTT.

The gene calls are TRBV24-1 and TRBJ1-2; no firm D call. The CDR3 is 11 residues long. V lost 1 base to trimming and J lost 8 bases, with 4 bases between them. Germline lookup yields CDR1 KGHDR and CDR2 SFDVKD. CDR3: CATSDFRGYTF. CDR3 bases: TGTGCCACCAGTGATTTTAGGGGCTACACCTTC.

The rearrangement links TRBV6-1 to TRBJ1-6; tentative D call: TRBD1 (6 bases). Germline-derived CDR1 and CDR2 are MNHNS and SASEGT. The CDR3 runs to 17 residues. The V end lost 3 bases, the J end lost 0 bases, and 12 bases lay between the germline ends. CDR3 in amino acids: CASSDPGGASYNSPLHF. The CDR3, as DNA: TGTGCCAGCAGTGATCCGGGGGGGGCCTCCTATAATTCACCCCTCCACTTT.